A single sample gave rise to the 3 T cell receptor beta chains below, sequenced in a study of T cells in Graves' hyperthyroidism and ophthalmopathy. Authors of the study amplified TCR beta CDR3 regions from RNA transcripts. An initial round of RT-PCR targeting the TCR CDR3 relied on the HTBI primer set. TCRdb itself ran the multiplex PCR reads through MiXCR, one entry per CDR3 protein. The sample has approximately 400,000 distinct CDR3 sequences, roughly 12% seen once; the top ten hold around 21%. The source material was blood. Receptor source: a man aged 25-45 years with Graves' hyperthyroidism that later progressed to Graves' ophthalmopathy.

Worth noting for this clonotype: It may be a read error: a sequence one base away is much more abundant. The chain links TRBV7-3 to TRBJ2-1; 9 bases are shared with TRBD2. There are 15 residues in the CDR3. V shed 7 bases and J 0 bases; nucleotides not matched to a gene: 4. In germline, CDR1 is SGHTA, CDR2 FQGTGA. For the CDR3, the DNA is TGTGCCAGCAACATGACTAGCGGCTCCTACAATGAGCAGTTCTTC. Encoded protein: CASNMTSGSYNEQFF.

This clonotype has a count of ten or more. This chain joins TRBV7-2 and TRBJ2-1; D may match TRBD1 or TRBD2 (6 bases each). V was cut by 3 bases and J by 6 bases, with 12 bases left in between. The germline gives CDR1 SGHTA, CDR2 FQGNSA. CDR3 length equals 14 residues. The CDR3 spells CASSFGRGGNEQFF. The DNA of the CDR3 is TGTGCCAGCAGCTTCGGCAGGGGAGGCAATGAGCAGTTCTTC.

The V gene is TRBV6-7, the J gene TRBJ1-6; TRBD1 is a possible D gene (6 bases). TRBV6-7 is an open reading frame, and its role is uncertain. V was clipped by 6 bases and J by 0 bases, with 12 bases between them. The CDR3 sequence is 16 residues long. This CDR3 is CASRETGDSYNSPLHF. CDR3 sequence (DNA): TGTGCCAGCAGAGAGACAGGCGACTCCTATAATTCACCCCTCCACTTT.